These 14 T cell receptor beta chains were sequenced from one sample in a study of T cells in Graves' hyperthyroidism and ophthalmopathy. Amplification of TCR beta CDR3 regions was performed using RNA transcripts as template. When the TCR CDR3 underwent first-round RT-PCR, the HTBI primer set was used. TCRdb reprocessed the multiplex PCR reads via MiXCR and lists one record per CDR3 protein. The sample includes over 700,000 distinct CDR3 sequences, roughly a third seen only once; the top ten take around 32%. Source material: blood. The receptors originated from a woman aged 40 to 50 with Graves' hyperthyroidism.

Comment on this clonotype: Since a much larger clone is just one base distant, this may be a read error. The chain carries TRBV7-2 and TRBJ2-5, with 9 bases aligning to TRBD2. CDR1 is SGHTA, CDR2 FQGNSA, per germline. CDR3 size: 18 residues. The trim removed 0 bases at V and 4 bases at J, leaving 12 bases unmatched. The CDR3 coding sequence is TGTGCCAGCAGCTTAGCGCTAGCGGGGAGGCTATCGGGAGAGACCCAGTACTTC. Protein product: CASSLALAGRLSGETQYF.

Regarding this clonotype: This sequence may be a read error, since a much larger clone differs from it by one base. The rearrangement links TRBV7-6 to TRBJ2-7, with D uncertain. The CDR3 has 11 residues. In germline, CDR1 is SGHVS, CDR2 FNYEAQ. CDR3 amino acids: CSSSLFSEQYF. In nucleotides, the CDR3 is TGTTCCAGCAGCTTATTCTCCGAGCAGTACTTC.

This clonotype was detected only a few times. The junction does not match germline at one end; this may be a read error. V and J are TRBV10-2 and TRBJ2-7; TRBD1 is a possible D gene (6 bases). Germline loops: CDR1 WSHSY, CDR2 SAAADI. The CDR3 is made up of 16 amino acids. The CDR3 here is CASSRLLGGELLEQYF. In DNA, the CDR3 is TGTGCCAGCAGCCGCCTCCTTGGGGGCGAGCTCCTGGAGCAGTACTTC.

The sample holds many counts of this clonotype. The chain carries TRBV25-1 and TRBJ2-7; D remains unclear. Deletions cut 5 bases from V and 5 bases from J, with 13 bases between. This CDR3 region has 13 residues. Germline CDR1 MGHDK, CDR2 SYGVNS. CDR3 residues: CASSPESRDEQYF. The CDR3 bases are TGTGCCAGCAGTCCCGAATCTCGGGACGAGCAGTACTTC.

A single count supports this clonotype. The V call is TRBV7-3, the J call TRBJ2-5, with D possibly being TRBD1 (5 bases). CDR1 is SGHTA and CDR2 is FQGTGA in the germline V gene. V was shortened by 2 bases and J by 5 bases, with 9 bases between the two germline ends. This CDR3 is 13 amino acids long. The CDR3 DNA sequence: TGTGCCAGCAGCTTACATGGGGCGGAGACCCAGTACTTC. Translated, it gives CASSLHGAETQYF.

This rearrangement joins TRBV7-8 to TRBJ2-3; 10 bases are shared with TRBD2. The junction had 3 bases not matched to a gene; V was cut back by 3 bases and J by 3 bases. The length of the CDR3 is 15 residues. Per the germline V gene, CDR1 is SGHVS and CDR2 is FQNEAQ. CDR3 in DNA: TGTGCCAGCAGCTTTACTAGCGGGGTAACAGATACGCAGTATTTT. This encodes CASSFTSGVTDTQYF.

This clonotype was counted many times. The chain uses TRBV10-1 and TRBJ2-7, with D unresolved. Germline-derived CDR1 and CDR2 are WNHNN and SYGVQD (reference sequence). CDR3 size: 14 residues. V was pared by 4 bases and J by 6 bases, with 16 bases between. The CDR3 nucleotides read TGCGCCAGCAGTGGAGACCTTGTGGCAGTCGAGCAGTACTTC. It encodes CASSGDLVAVEQYF.

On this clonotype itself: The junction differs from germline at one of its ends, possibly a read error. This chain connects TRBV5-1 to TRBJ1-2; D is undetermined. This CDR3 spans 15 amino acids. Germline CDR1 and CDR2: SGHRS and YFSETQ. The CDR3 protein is CASSTGASTPGAYTF. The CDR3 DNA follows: TGTGCCAGCAGCACTGGAGCCAGTACCCCTGGAGCCTACACCTTC. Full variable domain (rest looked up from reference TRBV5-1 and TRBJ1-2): KAGVTQTPRYLIKTRGQQVTLSCSPISGHRSVSWYQQTPGQGLQFLFEYFSETQRNKGNFPGRFSGRQFSNSRSEMNVSTLELGDSALYLCASSTGASTPGAYTFGSGTRLTVV.

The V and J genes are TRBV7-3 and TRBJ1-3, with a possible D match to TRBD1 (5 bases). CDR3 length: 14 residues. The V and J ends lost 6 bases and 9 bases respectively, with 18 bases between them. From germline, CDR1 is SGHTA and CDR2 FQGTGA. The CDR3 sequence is CASREQGDPSTIYF. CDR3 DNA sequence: TGTGCCAGCAGGGAGCAGGGAGACCCTAGCACCATATATTTT.

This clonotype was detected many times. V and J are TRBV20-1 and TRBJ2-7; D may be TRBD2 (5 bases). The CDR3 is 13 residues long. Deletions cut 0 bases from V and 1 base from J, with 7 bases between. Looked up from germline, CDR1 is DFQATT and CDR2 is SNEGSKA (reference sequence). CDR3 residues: CSARDSGSYEQYF. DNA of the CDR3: TGCAGTGCTAGAGACAGCGGTTCCTACGAGCAGTACTTC.

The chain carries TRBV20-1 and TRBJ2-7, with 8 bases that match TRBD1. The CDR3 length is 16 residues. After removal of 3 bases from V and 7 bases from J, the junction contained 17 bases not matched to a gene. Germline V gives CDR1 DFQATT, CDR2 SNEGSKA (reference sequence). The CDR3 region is CSASTSGGTGWREQYF. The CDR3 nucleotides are TGCAGTGCTAGTACCAGTGGGGGGACAGGCTGGAGAGAGCAGTACTTC.

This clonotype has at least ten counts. DNA for the CDR3: TGTGCCAGCAACGAGGTCTCTGGAAACACCATATATTTT. This translates into CASNEVSGNTIYF. The gene calls are TRBV2 and TRBJ1-3, with D hard to call. Germline V gene data show CDR1 as SNHLY and CDR2 as FYNNEI. The CDR3 extends over 13 amino acids. The germline V and J ends were trimmed by 7 bases and 0 bases, with 7 bases remaining between them.

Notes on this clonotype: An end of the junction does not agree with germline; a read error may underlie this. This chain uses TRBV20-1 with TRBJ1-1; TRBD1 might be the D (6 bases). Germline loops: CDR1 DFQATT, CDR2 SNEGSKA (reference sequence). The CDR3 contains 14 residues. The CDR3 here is CSARDSRGNTGAFF. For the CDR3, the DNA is TGCAGTGCTAGAGACTCGAGGGGGAACACTGGAGCTTTCTTT.

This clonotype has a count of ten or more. Here the CDR3 reads CASRVRDPEPREYGYTF. The CDR3 region has the DNA TGTGCCAGCAGGGTTCGAGACCCTGAGCCCAGGGAATATGGCTACACCTTC. The chain is built from TRBV2 and TRBJ1-2; D possibly corresponds to TRBD1 (5 bases). The CDR3 sequence is 17 residues long. V lost 6 bases and J 5 bases, leaving 25 bases between the germline ends. Germline CDR1 and CDR2: SNHLY and FYNNEI.